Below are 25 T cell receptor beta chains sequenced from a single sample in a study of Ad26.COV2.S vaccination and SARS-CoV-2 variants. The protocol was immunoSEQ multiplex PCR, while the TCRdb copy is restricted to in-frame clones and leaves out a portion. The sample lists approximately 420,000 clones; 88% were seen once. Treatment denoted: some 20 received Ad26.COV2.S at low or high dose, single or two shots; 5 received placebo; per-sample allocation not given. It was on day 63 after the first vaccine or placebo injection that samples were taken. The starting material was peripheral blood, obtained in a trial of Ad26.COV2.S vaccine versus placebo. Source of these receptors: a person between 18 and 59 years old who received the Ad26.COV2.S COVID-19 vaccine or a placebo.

Here the CDR3 DNA reads TGCGCCAGCAGTCCGACCGAACAGGGCGGCTATGGCTACACCTTC. This encodes CASSPTEQGGYGYTF. The chain carries TRBV23-1 and TRBJ1-2; the D gene is possibly TRBD1 (6 bases). TRBV23-1 is identified as an open reading frame with a role that is uncertain. The ends were cut back, 4 bases at V and 4 bases at J, with 16 bases in the middle. This CDR3 region has 15 residues.

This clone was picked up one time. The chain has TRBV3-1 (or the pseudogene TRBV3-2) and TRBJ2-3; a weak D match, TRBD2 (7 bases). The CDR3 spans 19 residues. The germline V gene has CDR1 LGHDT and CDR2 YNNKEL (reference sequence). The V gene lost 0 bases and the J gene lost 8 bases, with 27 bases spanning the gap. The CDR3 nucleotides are TGTGCCAGCAGCCAAGATCCCTCCGGCTCGCTATCGGGGGGCGGTACGCAGTATTTT. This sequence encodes CASSQDPSGSLSGGGTQYF.

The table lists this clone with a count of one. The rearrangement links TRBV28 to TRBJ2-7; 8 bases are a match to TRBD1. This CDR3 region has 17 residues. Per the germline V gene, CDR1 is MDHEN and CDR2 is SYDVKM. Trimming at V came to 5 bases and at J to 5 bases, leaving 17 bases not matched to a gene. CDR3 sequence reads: CASSPIITGGTLNEQYF. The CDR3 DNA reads TGTGCCAGCAGTCCTATCATTACAGGGGGGACTTTGAACGAGCAGTACTTC.

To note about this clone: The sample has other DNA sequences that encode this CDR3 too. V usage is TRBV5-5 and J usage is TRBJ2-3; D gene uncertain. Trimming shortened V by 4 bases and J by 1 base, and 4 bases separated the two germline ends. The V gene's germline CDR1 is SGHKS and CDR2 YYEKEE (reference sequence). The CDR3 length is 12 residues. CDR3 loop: CASSARTDTQYF. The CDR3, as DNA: TGTGCCAGCAGCGCACGCACAGATACGCAGTATTTT.

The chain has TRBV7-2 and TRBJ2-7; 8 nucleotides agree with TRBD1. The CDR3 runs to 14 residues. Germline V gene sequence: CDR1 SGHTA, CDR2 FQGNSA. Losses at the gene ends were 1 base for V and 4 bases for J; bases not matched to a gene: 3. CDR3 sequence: CASSLGTGNYEQYF. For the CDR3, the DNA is TGTGCCAGCAGCTTAGGGACAGGGAATTACGAGCAGTACTTC.

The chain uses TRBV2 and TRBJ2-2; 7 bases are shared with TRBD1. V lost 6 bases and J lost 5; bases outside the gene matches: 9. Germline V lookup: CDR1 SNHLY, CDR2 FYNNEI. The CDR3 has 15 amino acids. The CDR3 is CASSPNRGGTGELFF. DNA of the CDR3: TGTGCCAGCAGCCCTAACAGGGGCGGTACCGGGGAGCTGTTTTTT.

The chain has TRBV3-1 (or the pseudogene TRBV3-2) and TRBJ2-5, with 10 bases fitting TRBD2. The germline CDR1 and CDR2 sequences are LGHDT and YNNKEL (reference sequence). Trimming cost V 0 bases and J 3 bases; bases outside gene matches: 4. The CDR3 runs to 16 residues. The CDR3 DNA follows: TGTGCCAGCAGCCAAGATGGCACTAGCGGGGAAGAGACCCAGTACTTC. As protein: CASSQDGTSGEETQYF.

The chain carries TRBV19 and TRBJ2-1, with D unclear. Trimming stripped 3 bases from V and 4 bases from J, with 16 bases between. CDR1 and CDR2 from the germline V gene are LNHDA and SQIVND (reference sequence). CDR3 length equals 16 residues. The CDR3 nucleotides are TGTGCCAGTAGTATTTATGCCCAGACCTTTTACAATGAGCAGTTCTTC. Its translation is CASSIYAQTFYNEQFF.

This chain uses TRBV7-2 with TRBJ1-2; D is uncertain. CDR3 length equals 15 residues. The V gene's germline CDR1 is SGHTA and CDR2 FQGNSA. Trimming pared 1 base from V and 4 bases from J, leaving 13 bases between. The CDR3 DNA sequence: TGTGCCAGCAGCTTAGAATCCGAAGTGATCTATGGCTACACCTTC. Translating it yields CASSLESEVIYGYTF.

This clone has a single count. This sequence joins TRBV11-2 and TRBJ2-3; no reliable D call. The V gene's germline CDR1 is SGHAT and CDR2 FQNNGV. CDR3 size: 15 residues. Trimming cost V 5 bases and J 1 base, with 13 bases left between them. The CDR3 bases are TGTGCCAGCAGCCTAAACTCCTTGGGCACAGATACGCAGTATTTT. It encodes CASSLNSLGTDTQYF.

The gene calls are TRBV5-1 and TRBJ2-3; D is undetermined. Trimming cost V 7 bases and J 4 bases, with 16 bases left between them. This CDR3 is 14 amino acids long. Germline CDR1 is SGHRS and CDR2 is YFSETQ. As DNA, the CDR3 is TGCGCCAGCCAGCCTGCTTCAACGGCAGATACGCAGTATTTT. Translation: CASQPASTADTQYF.

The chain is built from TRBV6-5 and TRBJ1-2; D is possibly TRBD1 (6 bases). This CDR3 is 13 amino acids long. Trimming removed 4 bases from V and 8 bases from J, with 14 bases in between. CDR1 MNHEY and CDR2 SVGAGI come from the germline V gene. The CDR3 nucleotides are TGTGCCAGCAGTTTAGGGGGGGCGGGAGGCTACACCTTC. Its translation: CASSLGGAGGYTF.

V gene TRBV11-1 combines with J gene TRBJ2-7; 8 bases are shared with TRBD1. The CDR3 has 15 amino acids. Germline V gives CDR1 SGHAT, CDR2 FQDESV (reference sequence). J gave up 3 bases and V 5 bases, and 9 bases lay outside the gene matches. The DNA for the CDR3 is TGTGCCAGCAGCGTCGGGACAGGCCCCTTCTACGAGCAGTACTTC. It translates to CASSVGTGPFYEQYF.

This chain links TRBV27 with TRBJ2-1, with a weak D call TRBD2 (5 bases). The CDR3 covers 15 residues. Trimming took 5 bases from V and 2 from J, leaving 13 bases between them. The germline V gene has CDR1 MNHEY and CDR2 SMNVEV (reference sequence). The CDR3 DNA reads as TGTGCCAGCAGTCCCCGGGGAGCACCCTACAATGAGCAGTTCTTC. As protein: CASSPRGAPYNEQFF.

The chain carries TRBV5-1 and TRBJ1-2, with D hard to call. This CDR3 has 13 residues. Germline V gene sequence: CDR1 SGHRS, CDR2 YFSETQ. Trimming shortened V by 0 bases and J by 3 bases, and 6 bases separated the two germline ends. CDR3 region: CASSLGVDYGYTF. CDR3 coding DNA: TGCGCCAGCAGCTTGGGAGTGGACTATGGCTACACCTTC.

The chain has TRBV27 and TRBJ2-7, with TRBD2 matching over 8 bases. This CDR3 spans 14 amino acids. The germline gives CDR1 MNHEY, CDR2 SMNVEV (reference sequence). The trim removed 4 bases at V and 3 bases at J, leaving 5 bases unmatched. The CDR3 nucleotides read TGTGCCAGCAGTTGGACTAGCTGGGGCTACGAGCAGTACTTC. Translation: CASSWTSWGYEQYF.

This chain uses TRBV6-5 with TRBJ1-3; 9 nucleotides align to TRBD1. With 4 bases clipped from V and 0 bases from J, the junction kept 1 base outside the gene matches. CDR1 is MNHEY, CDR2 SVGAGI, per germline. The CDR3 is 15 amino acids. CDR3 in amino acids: CASSSTGGSGNTIYF. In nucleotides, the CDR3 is TGTGCCAGCAGTTCGACAGGGGGCTCTGGAAACACCATATATTTT.

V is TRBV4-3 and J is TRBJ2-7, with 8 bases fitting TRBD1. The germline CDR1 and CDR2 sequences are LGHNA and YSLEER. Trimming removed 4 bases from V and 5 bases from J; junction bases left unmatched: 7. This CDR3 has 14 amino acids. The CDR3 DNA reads TGCGCCAGCAGCCCGGACAGGGCAGCCCACGAGCAGTACTTC. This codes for CASSPDRAAHEQYF.

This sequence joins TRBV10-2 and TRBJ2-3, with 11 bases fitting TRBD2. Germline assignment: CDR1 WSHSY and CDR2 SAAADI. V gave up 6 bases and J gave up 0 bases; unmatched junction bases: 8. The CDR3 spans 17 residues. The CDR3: CASSPGLAEQSTDTQYF. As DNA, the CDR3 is TGCGCCAGCAGCCCGGGACTAGCGGAACAGAGCACAGATACGCAGTATTTT.

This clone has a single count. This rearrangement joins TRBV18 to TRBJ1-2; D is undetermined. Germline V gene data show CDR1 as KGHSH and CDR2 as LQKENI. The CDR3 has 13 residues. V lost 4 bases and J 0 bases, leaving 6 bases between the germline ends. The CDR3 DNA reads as TGTGCCAGCTCACATTTAGCTAACTATGGCTACACCTTC. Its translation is CASSHLANYGYTF.

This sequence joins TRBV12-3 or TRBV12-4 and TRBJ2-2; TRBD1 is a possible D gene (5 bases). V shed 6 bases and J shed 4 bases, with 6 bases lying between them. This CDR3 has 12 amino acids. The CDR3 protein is CASRQVTGELFF. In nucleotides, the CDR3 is TGTGCCAGCAGACAGGTCACCGGGGAGCTGTTTTTT.

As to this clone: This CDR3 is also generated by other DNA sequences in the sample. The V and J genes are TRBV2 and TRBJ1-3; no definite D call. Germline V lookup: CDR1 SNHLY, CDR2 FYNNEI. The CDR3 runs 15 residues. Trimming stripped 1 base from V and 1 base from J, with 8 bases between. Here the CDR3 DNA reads TGTGCCAGCAGTGAAGTCGGATTTTCTGGAAACACCATATATTTT. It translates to CASSEVGFSGNTIYF.

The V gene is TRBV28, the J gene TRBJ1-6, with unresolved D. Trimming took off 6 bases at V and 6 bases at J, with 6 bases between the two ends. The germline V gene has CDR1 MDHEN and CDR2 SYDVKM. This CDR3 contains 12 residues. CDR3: CASSVGNSPLHF. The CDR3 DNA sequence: TGTGCCAGCAGCGTAGGTAATTCACCCCTCCACTTT.

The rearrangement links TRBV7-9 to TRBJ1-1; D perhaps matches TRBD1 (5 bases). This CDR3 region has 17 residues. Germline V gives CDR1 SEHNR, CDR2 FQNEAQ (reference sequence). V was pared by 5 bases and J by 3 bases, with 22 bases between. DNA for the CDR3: TGTGCCAGCAGCCCCGGGGGTTTTGCCCGCGGTCACACTGAAGCTTTCTTT. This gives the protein CASSPGGFARGHTEAFF.

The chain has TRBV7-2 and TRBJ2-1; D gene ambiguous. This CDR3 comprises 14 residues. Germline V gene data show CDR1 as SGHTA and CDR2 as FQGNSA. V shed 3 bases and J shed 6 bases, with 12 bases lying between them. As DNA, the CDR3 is TGTGCCAGCAGCTTGGATCCGAGCAGCAATGAGCAGTTCTTC. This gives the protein CASSLDPSSNEQFF.